The 28 T cell receptor beta chains below all came from one sample that was sequenced in a study of early T cells in non-severe SARS-CoV-2 infection. Each CDR3 protein gets one entry after TCRdb re-called the 5' RACE reads with MiXCR. The sample lists about 36,000 distinct CDR3 sequences; nearly 10% were seen once. The sequencing input was whole blood. These receptors all stem from an adult who was a healthcare worker with PCR-confirmed SARS-CoV-2 infection or an uninfected control (not recorded which).

This clonotype was seen a few times. This chain uses TRBV5-5 with TRBJ2-1; TRBD2 matches at 10 bases. V gave up 2 bases and J gave up 8 bases; unmatched junction bases: 7. This CDR3 contains 15 residues. Germline-derived CDR1 and CDR2 are SGHKS and YYEKEE (reference sequence). CDR3 amino acids: CASSLLAGNVHEQFF. The CDR3 bases are TGTGCCAGCAGCTTACTAGCGGGGAATGTGCATGAGCAGTTCTTC.

The J gene is TRBJ2-5, the V gene TRBV7-2; 8 bases match TRBD1. This CDR3 comprises 15 residues. V shed 5 bases, J shed 2 bases, and the junction held 7 bases outside the gene matches. Germline-derived CDR1 and CDR2 are SGHTA and FQGNSA. In DNA, the CDR3 is TGTGCCAGCAGCCAAGACAGGGGAGGTCAAGAGACCCAGTACTTC. Translating gives CASSQDRGGQETQYF.

The sample holds a few counts of this clonotype. The CDR3 bases are TGTGCCAGCAGCTTTTCGGTAGATGAAAAACTGTTTTTT. It yields the protein CASSFSVDEKLFF. This chain connects TRBV11-2 to TRBJ1-4; D call uncertain. Between the trimmed V and J ends, which lost 3 bases and 6 bases, there was a span of 8 bases. The CDR3 has 13 amino acids. Germline lookup yields CDR1 SGHAT and CDR2 FQNNGV. Full variable domain (remainder filled in from reference TRBV11-2 and TRBJ1-4): EAGVAQSPRYKIIEKRQSVAFWCNPISGHATLYWYQQILGQGPKLLIQFQNNGVVDDSQLPKDRFSAERLKGVDSTLKIQPAKLEDSAVYLCASSFSVDEKLFFGSGTQLSVL.

This clonotype was seen repeatedly, ten times or more. The CDR3 reads CASSPLPSYNEQFF. CDR3 DNA sequence: TGTGCCAGCAGCCCACTGCCCTCGTACAATGAGCAGTTCTTC. The rearrangement links TRBV14 to TRBJ2-1, with D unclear. The germline V gene encodes CDR1 SGHDN and CDR2 FVKESK. Trimming left V 4 bases short and J 4 bases short, with 11 bases between. The CDR3 runs 14 residues.

This sequence joins TRBV28 and TRBJ1-6; maybe TRBD1 (6 bases). CDR3 size: 12 residues. CDR1 and CDR2 (germline): MDHEN, SYDVKM. Deletions cut 8 bases from V and 7 bases from J, with 9 bases between. The CDR3 nucleotides read TGTGCCAGCTTGACAGGAAATTCACCCCTCCACTTT. This gives the protein CASLTGNSPLHF. Full variable domain (missing parts from reference TRBV28 and TRBJ1-6): DVKVTQSSRYLVKRTGEKVFLECVQDMDHENMFWYRQDPGLGLRLIYFSYDVKMKEKGDIPEGYSVSREKKERFSLILESASTNQTSMYLCASLTGNSPLHFGNGTRLTVT.

The V and J genes are TRBV28 and TRBJ1-1; TRBD1 might be the D (6 bases). Germline lookup yields CDR1 MDHEN and CDR2 SYDVKM. This CDR3 is 12 amino acids long. Trimming shortened V by 6 bases and J by 10 bases, and 15 bases separated the two germline ends. CDR3 DNA sequence: TGTGCCAGCAGCATCGACAGGTCCGGAGCTTTCTTT. This codes for CASSIDRSGAFF.

This clonotype was detected ten times or more. The chain couples TRBV7-2 to TRBJ2-1, with TRBD2 identical over 12 bases. In germline, CDR1 is SGHTA, CDR2 FQGNSA. The CDR3 spans 15 residues. After removal of 1 base from V and 10 bases from J, the junction contained 5 bases not matched to a gene. CDR3 loop: CASSLGLAGGYEQFF. The CDR3, as DNA: TGTGCCAGCAGCTTAGGGCTAGCGGGGGGGTACGAGCAGTTCTTC.

This clonotype was found many times. Here the CDR3 DNA reads TGCAGTGCTAGACGGGACCGAAATCAGCCCCAGCATTTT. Protein sequence: CSARRDRNQPQHF. The chain uses TRBV20-1 and TRBJ1-5; perhaps TRBD1 as D (5 bases). There are 13 residues in the CDR3. Deletions cut 2 bases from V and 4 bases from J, with 9 bases between. The germline gives CDR1 DFQATT, CDR2 SNEGSKA (reference sequence).

This clonotype was picked up a small number of times. V and J are TRBV7-9 and TRBJ2-1; D may be TRBD1 (5 bases). V gave up 2 bases and J gave up 7 bases, with 6 bases separating them. This CDR3 region has 12 residues. Germline CDR1 reads SEHNR; CDR2 reads FQNEAQ (reference sequence). The DNA of the CDR3 is TGTGCCAGCAGCTTACAGGGAAATGAGCAGTTCTTC. Protein product: CASSLQGNEQFF.

This clonotype was detected many times. This chain uses TRBV20-1 with TRBJ1-6; D gene ambiguous. The CDR3 runs 14 residues. Germline V lookup: CDR1 DFQATT, CDR2 SNEGSKA (reference sequence). The V end lost 5 bases, the J end lost 7 bases, and 15 bases lay between the germline ends. The CDR3, as DNA: TGCAGTGCTGGGTCGTCATCGTCGAATTCACCCCTCCACTTT. It specifies CSAGSSSSNSPLHF.

The chain uses TRBV20-1 and TRBJ2-1, with 12 bases aligning to TRBD2. The CDR3 loop spans 18 amino acids. Trimming cost V 0 bases and J 2 bases; bases outside gene matches: 8. Per germline, CDR1 DFQATT and CDR2 SNEGSKA (reference sequence). DNA for the CDR3: TGCAGTGCTAGAGACCGTCGCTCTAGCGGGGGGGCCTACAATGAGCAGTTCTTC. This codes for CSARDRRSSGGAYNEQFF.

This clonotype turned up a few times. The chain joins TRBV20-1 to TRBJ2-5, with D uncertain. V dropped 4 bases and J dropped 1 base, with 10 bases sitting between them. CDR1 and CDR2 (germline): DFQATT, SNEGSKA (reference sequence). This CDR3 has 13 amino acids. The CDR3 DNA sequence: TGCAGTGCTATGACAAATCCCCAAGAGACCCAGTACTTC. It encodes CSAMTNPQETQYF.

This clonotype was seen more than once but under ten times. The CDR3 here is CASSEPTGSYEQYF. The CDR3 DNA follows: TGTGCCAGCAGCGAACCGACAGGGTCCTACGAGCAGTACTTC. The rearrangement links TRBV6-1 to TRBJ2-7; TRBD1 agrees at 7 bases. This CDR3 has 14 residues. The germline V gene has CDR1 MNHNS and CDR2 SASEGT. V dropped 6 bases and J dropped 1; count of bases not matched to a gene: 6.

Ten or more counts support this clonotype. This chain links TRBV18 with TRBJ1-5, with TRBD1 matching 8 bases. V lost 4 bases and J lost 1; bases outside the gene matches: 3. The CDR3 runs to 15 residues. Germline-derived CDR1 and CDR2 are KGHSH and LQKENI. CDR3 sequence: CASSQRQGSNQPQHF. The CDR3, as DNA: TGTGCCAGCTCACAGAGACAGGGGAGCAATCAGCCCCAGCATTTT.

There are a few counts of this clonotype. The CDR3 DNA follows: TGTGCCAGCAGTTTATCCGGCGACAGCTCCCGACATTCACCCCTCCACTTT. Protein product: CASSLSGDSSRHSPLHF. This rearrangement joins TRBV28 to TRBJ1-6; TRBD1 might be the D (5 bases). Per germline, CDR1 MDHEN and CDR2 SYDVKM. CDR3 size: 17 residues. Trimming stripped 1 base from V and 8 bases from J, with 18 bases between.

The chain couples TRBV6-1 to TRBJ2-7; the D is unclear. The germline V gene has CDR1 MNHNS and CDR2 SASEGT. The CDR3 is made up of 13 amino acids. Trimming took 0 bases from V and 3 from J, leaving 6 bases between them. CDR3 sequence reads: CASSEAWNYEQYF. CDR3 nucleotides: TGTGCCAGCAGTGAAGCTTGGAACTACGAGCAGTACTTC.

This clonotype is termed medium-sized. The V and J genes are TRBV4-3 and TRBJ1-1; a weak D match, TRBD1 (5 bases). The germline V gene has CDR1 LGHNA and CDR2 YSLEER. CDR3 length equals 15 residues. Trimming pared 0 bases from V and 4 bases from J, leaving 12 bases between. CDR3 region: CASSQESGLATEAFF. DNA for the CDR3: TGCGCCAGCAGCCAAGAATCAGGGCTCGCCACTGAAGCTTTCTTT.

The V and J genes are TRBV20-1 and TRBJ2-5; a possible D gene is TRBD2 (6 bases). From germline, CDR1 is DFQATT and CDR2 SNEGSKA (reference sequence). The CDR3 consists of 15 residues. V lost 6 bases and J lost 5, with 22 bases in between. The CDR3 DNA reads TGCAGTGCCACGAGGGCCGGCGGGGCAGAGGAGACCCAGTACTTC. Translation gives CSATRAGGAEETQYF.

This clonotype came up many times. The genes are TRBV6-4 and TRBJ2-7; D tentatively fits TRBD1 or TRBD2 (5 bases each). The length of the CDR3 is 15 residues. Germline V gene data show CDR1 as MRHNA and CDR2 as SNTAGT. V lost 6 bases and J 2 bases, leaving 17 bases between the germline ends. CDR3 nucleotide sequence: TGTGCCAGCAGAAGGGACCGCCTAAAGCCCTACGAGCAGTACTTC. Its protein is CASRRDRLKPYEQYF.

The chain employs TRBV2 and TRBJ1-2; D possibly corresponds to TRBD1 (5 bases). CDR1 and CDR2 from the germline V gene are SNHLY and FYNNEI. V dropped 6 bases and J dropped 13 bases, with 12 bases sitting between them. This CDR3 contains 10 residues. The CDR3 DNA sequence: TGTGCCAGCAGACGCGACAGTCTCACCTTC. Its protein is CASRRDSLTF.

This clonotype was seen at least ten times. The J gene is TRBJ1-4, the V gene TRBV3-1; perhaps TRBD1 as D (6 bases). CDR1 is LGHDT and CDR2 is YNNKEL in the germline V gene (reference sequence). The CDR3 totals 15 residues. V lost 1 base and J lost 5, with 11 bases in between. The CDR3 coding sequence is TGTGCCAGCAGCCAAGGTTCAGGGGTGAATGAAAAACTGTTTTTT. It specifies CASSQGSGVNEKLFF.

This clonotype was counted many times. The chain carries TRBV5-6 and TRBJ2-1; 9 bases agree with TRBD2. The junction had 14 bases not matched to a gene; V was cut back by 6 bases and J by 4 bases. This CDR3 comprises 17 residues. Germline CDR1 reads SGHDT; CDR2 reads YYEEEE. The CDR3 bases are TGTGCCAGCATCGAAGGGGTAGCGGGGGCCCCGTACAATGAGCAGTTCTTC. Amino acids: CASIEGVAGAPYNEQFF.

This clonotype was counted at least ten times. The V call is TRBV7-2, the J call TRBJ1-2; TRBD1 is a possible D gene (6 bases). V lost 5 bases, J lost 6 bases, and 16 bases lay in between. The CDR3 covers 14 residues. The V gene's germline CDR1 is SGHTA and CDR2 FQGNSA. This chain's CDR3 is CASSPPWGGNGYTF. DNA for the CDR3: TGTGCCAGCAGCCCACCCTGGGGGGGCAATGGCTACACCTTC.

This clonotype occurred many times. This chain connects TRBV20-1 to TRBJ1-1; TRBD1 matches at 8 bases. The CDR3 is 13 residues long. Germline CDR1 reads DFQATT; CDR2 reads SNEGSKA (reference sequence). Losses at the gene ends were 6 bases for V and 1 base for J; bases not matched to a gene: 4. CDR3 sequence reads: CSAPQGANTEAFF. The CDR3 nucleotides are TGCAGTGCGCCCCAGGGGGCGAACACTGAAGCTTTCTTT.

This clonotype occurred many times. J is TRBJ1-1 and V is TRBV29-1; no definite D call. The V end lost 1 base, the J end lost 8 bases, and 11 bases lay between the germline ends. The CDR3 totals 12 residues. Germline V CDR1 and CDR2: SQVTM, ANQGSEA. CDR3 amino acids: CSVEVGRTEAFF. In DNA form, the CDR3 reads TGCAGCGTTGAAGTGGGTCGGACCGAAGCTTTCTTT.

This clonotype was seen repeatedly, ten times or more. This chain links TRBV27 with TRBJ2-7; 7 bases are a match to TRBD1. Germline CDR1 and CDR2: MNHEY and SMNVEV (reference sequence). The length of the CDR3 is 12 residues. J lost 6 bases, V lost 7 bases, and 6 bases had no gene match. CDR3 region: CASNGRGTEQYF. CDR3 coding DNA: TGTGCCAGCAATGGCAGGGGGACCGAGCAGTACTTC.

The chain carries TRBV7-9 and TRBJ1-1, with TRBD1 identical over 8 bases. The germline V gene has CDR1 SEHNR and CDR2 FQNEAQ (reference sequence). The V gene end was trimmed by 5 bases and the J gene end by 1 base; junction bases not matched to a gene: 3. This CDR3 has 14 residues. DNA for the CDR3: TGTGCCAGCAGCCCACAGGGGGAGAACACTGAAGCTTTCTTT. Translation: CASSPQGENTEAFF.

This clonotype has at least ten counts. The V call is TRBV6-5, the J call TRBJ2-1; the D gene is possibly TRBD1 (6 bases). Germline loops: CDR1 MNHEY, CDR2 SVGAGI. V lost 6 bases to trimming and J lost 7 bases, with 16 bases between them. The CDR3 covers 14 residues. DNA for the CDR3: TGTGCCAGCAGCACCCCTGACAGGCCGAATGAGCAGTTCTTC. Protein: CASSTPDRPNEQFF.